The TCR beta chain under discussion was sequenced for a study of Ad26.COV2.S vaccination and SARS-CoV-2 variants. Study-wide context: Donor got 5x10^10 or 1x10^11 viral particles of Ad26.COV2.S.

The CDR3 contains 13 residues. V lost 5 bases and J 8 bases, leaving 15 bases between the germline ends. Germline lookup yields CDR1 SGHTA and CDR2 FQGTGA. Treatment given: over 15 received Ad26.COV2.S at low or high dose, single or two shots; five or six received placebo; per-sample allocation not given. It was on day 63 after the first vaccine or placebo injection that samples were taken. Expression of Wuhan-strain SARS-CoV-2 spike came from the Ad26 vector that formed the vaccine. Clones were sequenced by immunoSEQ multiplex PCR, and TCRdb holds only the in-frame ones, with some missing. The sample carries about 420,000 clones, around 89% recorded once.

The chain recombines TRBV7-3 with TRBJ1-2; D is ambiguous. The receptor was isolated from a person aged 18-65 years who received the Ad26.COV2.S COVID-19 vaccine or a placebo. Source: peripheral blood, taken in a trial of Ad26.COV2.S vaccine versus placebo. This CDR3 is CASSARPVGGYTF. CDR3 DNA sequence: TGTGCCAGCAGCGCTCGCCCCGTTGGGGGCTACACCTTC.